The following is a TCR beta chain sequence with its context. Germline lookup yields CDR1 SQVTM and CDR2 ANQGSEA. This CDR3 is built from 14 residues. The entry originates in a study of blood T cells in healthy people across ages. A second about 6 to 11 cycle PCR used barcoded and J-beta primers. In TCRdb, the 5' RACE reads were re-called with MiXCR into one record per CDR3 protein. The data contain about 1.4 million distinct CDR3 sequences, approximately 59% of them singletons. Sequencing input: blood. The clonotype originates from a man aged 18 to 30 in good health. This sequence joins TRBV29-1 and TRBJ2-1; possibly TRBD2 for D (6 bases). The J call may be faulty, since TRBJ2-7 better matches the DNA end. CDR3 nucleotide sequence: TGCAGCGTCCTGCACTCGGCCGGGAGCGATGAGCAGTACTTC. Translating it yields CSVLHSAGSDEQYF.